Sequencing of this T cell receptor (beta chain) was carried out in a study of OX40 agonist ivuxolimab in advanced cancers. Study-wide background: The patients got ivuxolimab, which is an agonistic anti-OX40 (CD134) antibody. The dose-escalation cohort was approximately 85% male, with a mean age of around 60 years, ranging about 23 to 90. Regarding the study as a whole: Among expanded peripheral T cells, antigen specificity went undetermined.

TCRdb's copy holds only in-frame clones and misses some; the assay was immunoSEQ multiplex PCR. Of fewer than 70,000 clones in the sample, approximately 89% were seen once. People who had autoimmune disease history or systemic immunosuppression were excluded. About this clone itself: Antigen: not known.

CDR1 SGHNT and CDR2 YYREEE come from the germline V gene (reference sequence). The CDR3 is 15 amino acids. V dropped 0 bases and J dropped 9; count of bases not matched to a gene: 6. This rearrangement joins TRBV5-4 to TRBJ2-1, with 10 bases fitting TRBD2. Sequences were derived from CD4+ or CD8+ T cells sorted from blood, sampled in a trial of the OX40 agonist ivuxolimab. The sequence derives from an adult with an advanced solid tumor such as melanoma, head and neck, liver or kidney cancer. CDR3 bases: TGTGCCAGCAGCTTGGCGACTAGCGGGTTAACTGAGCAGTTCTTC. This gives the protein CASSLATSGLTEQFF.